This T cell receptor (beta chain) was recovered during a study of tumor and adjacent non-tumor tissue in lung cancer. RNA was extracted from bulk tissue without any cell sorting. TCRbeta libraries were built with three rounds of nested PCR, modified from ARM-PCR. TCRdb reprocessed the multiplex PCR reads via MiXCR and lists one record per CDR3 protein. The sample lists about 200,000 distinct CDR3 sequences, 70% to 75% occurring once. A remark on this clonotype: At one end the junction does not follow the germline gene, possibly because of a read error.

The CDR3 consists of 15 residues. The V gene's germline CDR1 is MGHRA and CDR2 YSYEKL. Sequences were obtained from lung tumor tissue. This receptor was identified in a man aged 55 to 70 with non-small cell lung cancer. The V gene is TRBV4-1, the J gene TRBJ1-4; 7 bases agree with TRBD1. The CDR3 loop is CASRQENRGVGILFF. In DNA form, the CDR3 reads TGCGCCAGCAGACAAGAAAACAGGGGAGTCGGTATACTGTTTTTT.